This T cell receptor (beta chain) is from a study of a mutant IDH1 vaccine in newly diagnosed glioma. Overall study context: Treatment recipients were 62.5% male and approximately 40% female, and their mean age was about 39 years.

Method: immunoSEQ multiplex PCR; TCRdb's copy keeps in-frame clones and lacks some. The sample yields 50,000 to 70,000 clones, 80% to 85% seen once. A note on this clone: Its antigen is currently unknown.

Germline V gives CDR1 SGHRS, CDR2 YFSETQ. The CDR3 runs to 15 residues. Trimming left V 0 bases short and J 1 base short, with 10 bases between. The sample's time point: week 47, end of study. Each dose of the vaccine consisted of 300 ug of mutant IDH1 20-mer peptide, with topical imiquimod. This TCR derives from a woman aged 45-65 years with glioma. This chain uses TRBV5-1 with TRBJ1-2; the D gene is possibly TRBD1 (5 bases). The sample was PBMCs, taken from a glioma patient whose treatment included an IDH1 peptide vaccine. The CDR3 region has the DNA TGCGCCAGCAGCTTGGCCAGGGCAGATAACTATGGCTACACCTTC. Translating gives CASSLARADNYGYTF.